This TCR beta chain appears in the sequencing data of a study of response to subunit inactivated influenza vaccine. TCRdb independently ran MiXCR on the RT-PCR reads; one entry per CDR3 protein. The sample holds hundreds of thousands of distinct CDR3 sequences, approximately 10% seen once. CDR1 DFQATT and CDR2 SNEGSKA come from the germline V gene (reference sequence). With 5 bases removed from V and 7 bases from J, the gap between germline ends came to 10 bases. This CDR3 region has 11 residues. Findings and limits, study-wide: It was the authors' suggestion that each seasonal influenza vaccination recruits few new T cells.

As regards this clonotype: Antigen: not known.

The clonotype comes from a man in his forties or fifties who received an inactivated influenza vaccine. The genes are TRBV20-1 and TRBJ2-3; no clear D gene. Source: PBMCs from blood, taken roughly 45 days after vaccination. In nucleotides, the CDR3 is TGCAGTGCTGATCAAACTTATACGCAGTATTTT. Its protein product is CSADQTYTQYF.